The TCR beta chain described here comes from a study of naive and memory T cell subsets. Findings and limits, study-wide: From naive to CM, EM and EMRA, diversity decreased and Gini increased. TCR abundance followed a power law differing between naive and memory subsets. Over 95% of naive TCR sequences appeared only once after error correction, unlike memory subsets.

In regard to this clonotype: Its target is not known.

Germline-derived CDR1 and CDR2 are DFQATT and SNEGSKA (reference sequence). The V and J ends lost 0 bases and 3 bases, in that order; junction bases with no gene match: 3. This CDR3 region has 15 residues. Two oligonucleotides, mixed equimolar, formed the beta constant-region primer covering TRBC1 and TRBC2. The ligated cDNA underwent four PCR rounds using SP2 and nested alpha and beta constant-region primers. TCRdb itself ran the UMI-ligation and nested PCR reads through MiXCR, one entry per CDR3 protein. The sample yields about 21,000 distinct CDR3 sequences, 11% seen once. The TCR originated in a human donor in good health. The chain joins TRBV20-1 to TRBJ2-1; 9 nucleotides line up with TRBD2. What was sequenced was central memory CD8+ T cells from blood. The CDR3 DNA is TGCAGTGCTAGAGATTTGCGGGAGGGCTACAATGAGCAGTTCTTC. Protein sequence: CSARDLREGYNEQFF.